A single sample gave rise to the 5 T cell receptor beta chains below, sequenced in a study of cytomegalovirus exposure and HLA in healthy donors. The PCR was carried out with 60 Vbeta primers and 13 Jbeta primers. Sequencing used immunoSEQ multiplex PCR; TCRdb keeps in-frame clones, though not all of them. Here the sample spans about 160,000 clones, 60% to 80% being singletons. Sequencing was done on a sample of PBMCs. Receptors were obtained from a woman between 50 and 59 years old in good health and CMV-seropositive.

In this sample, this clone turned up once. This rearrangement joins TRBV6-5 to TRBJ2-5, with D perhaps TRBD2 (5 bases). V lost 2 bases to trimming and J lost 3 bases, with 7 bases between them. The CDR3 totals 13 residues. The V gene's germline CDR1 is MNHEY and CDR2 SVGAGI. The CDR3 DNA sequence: TGTGCCAGCAGTTACGTACTAGAAGAGACCCAGTACTTC. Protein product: CASSYVLEETQYF.

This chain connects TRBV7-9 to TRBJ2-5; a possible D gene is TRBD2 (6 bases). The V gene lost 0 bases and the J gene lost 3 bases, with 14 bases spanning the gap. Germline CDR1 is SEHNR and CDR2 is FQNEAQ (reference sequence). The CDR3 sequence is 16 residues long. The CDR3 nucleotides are TGTGCCAGCAGCTTAGCTGGAGGGTTCAGGGAAGAGACCCAGTACTTC. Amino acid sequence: CASSLAGGFREETQYF.

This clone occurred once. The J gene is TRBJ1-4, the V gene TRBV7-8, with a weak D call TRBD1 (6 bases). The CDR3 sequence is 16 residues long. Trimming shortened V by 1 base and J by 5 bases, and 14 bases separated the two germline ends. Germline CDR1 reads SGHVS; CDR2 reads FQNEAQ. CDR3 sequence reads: CASSLDRGATNEKLFF. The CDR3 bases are TGTGCCAGCAGCTTAGACCGGGGGGCCACGAATGAAAAACTGTTTTTT. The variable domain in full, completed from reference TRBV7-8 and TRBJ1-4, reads GAGVSQSPRYKVAKRGQDVALRCDPISGHVSLFWYQQALGQGPEFLTYFQNEAQLDKSGLPSDRFFAERPEGSVSTLKIQRTQQEDSAVYLCASSLDRGATNEKLFFGSGTQLSVL.

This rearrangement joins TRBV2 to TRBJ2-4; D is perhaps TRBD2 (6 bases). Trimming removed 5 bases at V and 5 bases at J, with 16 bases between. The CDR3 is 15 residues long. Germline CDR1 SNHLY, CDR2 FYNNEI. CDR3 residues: CASSRERRGENIQYF. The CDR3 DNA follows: TGTGCCAGCAGTAGAGAGCGGAGGGGTGAAAACATTCAGTACTTC.

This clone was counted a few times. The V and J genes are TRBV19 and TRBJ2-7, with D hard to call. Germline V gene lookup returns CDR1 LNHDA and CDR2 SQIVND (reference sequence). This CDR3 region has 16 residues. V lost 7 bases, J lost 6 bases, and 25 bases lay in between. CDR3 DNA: TGTGCCAGTAATAAATATGGCTCCAGGTCCCAAGCCGAGCAGTACTTC. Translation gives CASNKYGSRSQAEQYF.